These 10 T cell receptor beta chains originate from one sample sequenced in a study of beta chain features in type 1 diabetes. Sequencing targeted expressed TCRB transcripts, as all isolated RNA had been reverse transcribed. TCRdb's copy holds only in-frame clones and misses some; the assay was immunoSEQ multiplex PCR. The data contain around 450,000 clones, roughly an eighth of them singletons. The material sequenced was naive CD4+ T cells from blood. These receptor sequences come from a woman aged 18-29 years in good health.

This clone was observed a handful of times. The chain combines TRBV30 with TRBJ2-6; D not resolved. The CDR3 sequence is 16 residues long. Germline lookup yields CDR1 GTSNPN and CDR2 SVGIG (reference sequence). V was shortened by 0 bases and J by 0 bases, with 9 bases between the two germline ends. CDR3 DNA sequence: TGTGCCTGGAGTGTACGACGCCTCTCTGGGGCCAACGTCCTGACTTTC. This encodes CAWSVRRLSGANVLTF.

The J gene is TRBJ2-3, the V gene TRBV7-3; TRBD2 matches at 9 bases. The V segment lost 3 bases and the J segment 2 bases; nucleotides outside the gene matches: 6. CDR3 length: 16 amino acids. CDR1 and CDR2 (germline): SGHTA, FQGTGA. The CDR3 nucleotides read TGTGCCAGCAGCTTTTCCCTAGCGGGGTACACAGATACGCAGTATTTT. Its translation: CASSFSLAGYTDTQYF.

This clone was seen a handful of times. The V gene is TRBV7-9, the J gene TRBJ2-7, with D maybe TRBD1 (5 bases). V dropped 5 bases and J dropped 4 bases, with 9 bases sitting between them. The CDR3 loop spans 12 amino acids. Germline CDR1 SEHNR, CDR2 FQNEAQ (reference sequence). Here the CDR3 DNA reads TGTGCCAGCAGCGTCGACAGTTACGAGCAGTACGTC. Protein sequence: CASSVDSYEQYV.

V and J are TRBV29-1 and TRBJ2-7; 9 bases are a match to TRBD2. V gave up 4 bases and J gave up 6 bases; unmatched junction bases: 10. The CDR3 covers 14 residues. The germline V gene encodes CDR1 SQVTM and CDR2 ANQGSEA. The chain's CDR3 is CSVGVSGSISEQYF. The CDR3 coding sequence is TGCAGCGTTGGGGTTAGCGGGAGTATTTCCGAGCAGTACTTC.

The CDR3 nucleotides read TGTGCCAGCAGTCAAAACCGACAGATCTACGAGCAGTACTTC. Protein: CASSQNRQIYEQYF. This chain connects TRBV27 to TRBJ2-7, with D perhaps TRBD1 (5 bases). Trimming stripped 5 bases from V and 3 bases from J, with 14 bases between. Looked up from germline, CDR1 is MNHEY and CDR2 is SMNVEV (reference sequence). CDR3 size: 14 residues.

The V call is TRBV19, the J call TRBJ2-1, with D unresolved. Trimming took off 1 base at V and 15 bases at J, with 16 bases between the two ends. The CDR3 consists of 13 residues. Per germline, CDR1 LNHDA and CDR2 SQIVND (reference sequence). CDR3 protein: CASSIAQAAPGFF. CDR3 coding DNA: TGTGCCAGTAGTATAGCTCAGGCTGCCCCGGGGTTCTTC. Filled out from reference TRBV19 and TRBJ2-1, the complete variable domain reads DGGITQSPKYLFRKEGQNVTLSCEQNLNHDAMYWYRQDPGQGLRLIYYSQIVNDFQKGDIAEGYSVSREKKESFPLTVTSAQKNPTAFYLCASSIAQAAPGFFGPGTRLTVL.

This clone was seen more than once but under ten times. This chain connects TRBV9 to TRBJ2-3; no definite D call. CDR3 length: 15 residues. Trimming pared 0 bases from V and 5 bases from J, leaving 13 bases between. Germline loops: CDR1 SGDLS, CDR2 YYNGEE. CDR3 loop: CASSVDGRLIDTQYF. The CDR3 DNA is TGTGCCAGCAGCGTAGATGGTAGATTAATAGATACGCAGTATTTT. Combining the CDR3 with reference TRBV9 and TRBJ2-3 gives the whole variable domain DSGVTQTPKHLITATGQRVTLRCSPRSGDLSVYWYQQSLDQGLQFLIQYYNGEERAKGNILERFSAQQFPDLHSELNLSSLELGDSALYFCASSVDGRLIDTQYFGPGTRLTVL.

This clone was seen more than once but under ten times. V usage is TRBV4-3 and J usage is TRBJ2-3; a possible D gene is TRBD1 (6 bases). Trimming took 3 bases from V and 1 from J, leaving 11 bases between them. The germline V gene encodes CDR1 LGHNA and CDR2 YSLEER. The CDR3 contains 15 residues. CDR3 loop: CASSQGDRRTDTQYF. CDR3 DNA: TGCGCCAGCAGCCAGGGAGACAGGCGCACAGATACGCAGTATTTT.

This clone occurred a few times. V gene TRBV30 combines with J gene TRBJ1-1; 7 bases agree with TRBD1. Losses at the gene ends were 0 bases for V and 0 bases for J; bases not matched to a gene: 4. CDR3 size: 15 residues. Germline V gene lookup returns CDR1 GTSNPN and CDR2 SVGIG (reference sequence). The CDR3: CAWSVLGTVNTEAFF. CDR3 in DNA: TGTGCCTGGAGTGTACTGGGGACAGTGAACACTGAAGCTTTCTTT.

The chain uses TRBV19 and TRBJ2-1; D possibly corresponds to TRBD1 (5 bases). CDR3 length equals 15 residues. From germline, CDR1 is LNHDA and CDR2 SQIVND (reference sequence). V lost 5 bases and J lost 0, with 11 bases in between. For the CDR3, the DNA is TGTGCCAGTAGTGTTGACAGAGGCTCCTACAATGAGCAGTTCTTC. Translating gives CASSVDRGSYNEQFF.